These 3 T cell receptor beta chains came from one sample sequenced in a study of early T cells in non-severe SARS-CoV-2 infection. A single record per CDR3 protein comes from TCRdb applying MiXCR to the 5' RACE reads. Of over 100,000 distinct CDR3 sequences in the sample, around 12% are singletons; the top ten hold approximately 6%. Sequences were obtained from whole blood. All receptors derive from an adult who was a healthcare worker with PCR-confirmed SARS-CoV-2 infection or an uninfected control (not recorded which).

V gene TRBV4-1 combines with J gene TRBJ1-4, with TRBD1 as a possible D gene (5 bases). CDR1 and CDR2 (germline): MGHRA, YSYEKL. V was clipped by 0 bases and J by 8 bases, with 7 bases between them. The CDR3 consists of 13 residues. CDR3 sequence reads: CASSQDWGEKLFF. CDR3 nucleotides: TGCGCCAGCAGCCAAGACTGGGGGGAAAAACTGTTTTTT.

This clonotype was counted a few times. The V and J genes are TRBV6-2 or TRBV6-3 and TRBJ1-1; 8 bases fit TRBD1. The CDR3 covers 13 residues. V dropped 6 bases and J dropped 8; count of bases not matched to a gene: 8. Germline CDR1 reads MNHEY; CDR2 reads SVGEGT. The CDR3: CASSFQGAREAFF. The DNA for the CDR3 is TGTGCCAGCAGCTTCCAGGGGGCACGCGAAGCTTTCTTT.

The sample holds many counts of this clonotype. This chain links TRBV9 with TRBJ1-1; D not certain. Trimming removed 4 bases from V and 2 bases from J, with 12 bases in between. Germline assignment: CDR1 SGDLS and CDR2 YYNGEE. This CDR3 has 14 amino acids. The CDR3 is CASSSTGRNTEAFF. CDR3 DNA: TGTGCCAGCAGCTCCACGGGTCGAAACACTGAAGCTTTCTTT.